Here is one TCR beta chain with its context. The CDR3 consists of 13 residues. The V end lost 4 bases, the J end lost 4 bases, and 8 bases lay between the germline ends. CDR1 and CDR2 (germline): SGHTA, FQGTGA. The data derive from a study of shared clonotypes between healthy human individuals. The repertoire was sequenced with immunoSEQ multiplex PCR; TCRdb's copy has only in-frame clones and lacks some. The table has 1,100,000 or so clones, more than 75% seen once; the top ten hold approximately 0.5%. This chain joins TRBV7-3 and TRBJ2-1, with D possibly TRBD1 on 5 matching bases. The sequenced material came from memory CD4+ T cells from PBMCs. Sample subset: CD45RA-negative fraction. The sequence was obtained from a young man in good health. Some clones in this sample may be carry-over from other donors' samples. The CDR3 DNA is TGTGCCAGCAGCTCAAACAGGTACAATGAGCAGTTCTTC. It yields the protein CASSSNRYNEQFF. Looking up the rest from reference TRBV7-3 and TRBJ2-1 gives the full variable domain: GAGVSQTPSNKVTEKGKYVELRCDPISGHTALYWYRQSLGQGPEFLIYFQGTGAADDSGLPNDRFFAVRPEGSVSTLKIQRTERGDSAVYLCASSSNRYNEQFFGPGTRLTVL.